The 14 T cell receptor beta chains presented below share a single source sample, sequenced in a study of shared clonotypes between healthy human individuals. The repertoire was sequenced with immunoSEQ multiplex PCR; TCRdb's copy has only in-frame clones and lacks some. The sample includes around 690,000 clones, 80% to 95% of them seen just once. The material sequenced was memory CD8+ T cells from PBMCs. Described subset: CD45RO+ cells pooled with CCR7-negative TemRA cells. The receptors shown here come from a man aged 18 to 29 in good health. Some clones in this sample may be carry-over from other donors' samples.

The chain combines TRBV4-1 with TRBJ2-2; D is undetermined. The CDR3 covers 14 residues. In germline, CDR1 is MGHRA, CDR2 YSYEKL. Trimming took 0 bases from V and 5 from J, leaving 7 bases between them. In DNA form, the CDR3 reads TGCGCCAGCAGCCAAGATATGGGGACCGGGGAGCTGTTTTTT. Protein sequence: CASSQDMGTGELFF.

This clone was counted once. The gene calls are TRBV11-2 and TRBJ2-7, with 16 nucleotides matching TRBD2. The germline V gene has CDR1 SGHAT and CDR2 FQNNGV. V lost 3 bases, J lost 2 bases, and 4 bases stayed unmatched. This CDR3 is built from 17 residues. CDR3 loop: CASSFPGLAGGAYEQYF. The CDR3 DNA follows: TGTGCCAGCAGCTTCCCGGGACTAGCGGGAGGGGCCTACGAGCAGTACTTC. Looking up the rest from reference TRBV11-2 and TRBJ2-7 gives the full variable domain: EAGVAQSPRYKIIEKRQSVAFWCNPISGHATLYWYQQILGQGPKLLIQFQNNGVVDDSQLPKDRFSAERLKGVDSTLKIQPAKLEDSAVYLCASSFPGLAGGAYEQYFGPGTRLTVT.

This clone was counted only a few times. The chain recombines TRBV29-1 with TRBJ1-1, with D possibly matching TRBD1 (6 bases). The V gene lost 7 bases and the J gene lost 2 bases, with 14 bases spanning the gap. This CDR3 spans 13 amino acids. Germline V gene lookup returns CDR1 SQVTM and CDR2 ANQGSEA. CDR3 residues: CSADLQGNTEAFF. The CDR3 DNA is TGCAGCGCTGACCTACAGGGAAACACTGAAGCTTTCTTT.

The genes are TRBV29-1 and TRBJ1-1; D is ambiguous. The germline V gene has CDR1 SQVTM and CDR2 ANQGSEA. The V end lost 5 bases, the J end lost 5 bases, and 12 bases lay between the germline ends. CDR3 length equals 12 residues. The CDR3 is CSVFQVGTEAFF. The CDR3 nucleotides are TGCAGCGTTTTCCAGGTGGGGACTGAAGCTTTCTTT.

The rearrangement links TRBV7-2 to TRBJ2-1, with D tentatively TRBD2 (6 bases). Trimming shortened V by 5 bases and J by 8 bases, and 19 bases separated the two germline ends. CDR1 is SGHTA and CDR2 is FQGNSA in the germline V gene. The CDR3 totals 15 residues. Written as DNA, the CDR3 is TGTGCCAGCAGCCCCGTGGCGGGACCGGGGGATGAGCAGTTCTTC. Translation: CASSPVAGPGDEQFF. Full variable domain (rest looked up from reference TRBV7-2 and TRBJ2-1): GAGVSQSPSNKVTEKGKDVELRCDPISGHTALYWYRQSLGQGLEFLIYFQGNSAPDKSGLPSDRFSAERTGGSVSTLTIQRTQQEDSAVYLCASSPVAGPGDEQFFGPGTRLTVL.

This chain joins TRBV27 and TRBJ2-7, with D uncertain. Trimming shortened V by 5 bases and J by 2 bases, and 13 bases separated the two germline ends. The CDR3 spans 14 residues. The germline CDR1 and CDR2 sequences are MNHEY and SMNVEV (reference sequence). This CDR3 is CASSNRDGTYEQYF. CDR3 coding DNA: TGTGCCAGCAGTAACCGCGACGGAACCTACGAGCAGTACTTC.

The rearrangement links TRBV10-2 to TRBJ2-7, with 10 bases matching TRBD1. V dropped 6 bases and J dropped 2; count of bases not matched to a gene: 7. The length of the CDR3 is 15 residues. The germline CDR1 and CDR2 sequences are WSHSY and SAAADI. CDR3 sequence reads: CASRVPGQGTYEQYF. DNA of the CDR3: TGCGCCAGCAGAGTCCCGGGACAGGGGACCTACGAGCAGTACTTC.

V gene TRBV10-1 combines with J gene TRBJ2-1; D not certain. This CDR3 spans 11 amino acids. With 8 bases removed from V and 3 bases from J, the gap between germline ends came to 5 bases. CDR1 and CDR2 (germline): WNHNN, SYGVQD (reference sequence). CDR3 sequence: CASRVYNEQFF. For the CDR3, the DNA is TGCGCCAGCCGGGTCTACAATGAGCAGTTCTTC.

The chain employs TRBV28 and TRBJ2-7; D not resolved. Germline V gene sequence: CDR1 MDHEN, CDR2 SYDVKM. Trimming pared 6 bases from V and 8 bases from J, leaving 14 bases between. This CDR3 comprises 12 residues. CDR3 sequence reads: CASSTDGGKQYF. Written as DNA, the CDR3 is TGTGCCAGCAGCACCGATGGCGGAAAGCAGTACTTC.

J is TRBJ2-1 and V is TRBV6-5; 8 bases are shared with TRBD1. V lost 10 bases and J lost 5; bases outside the gene matches: 7. The CDR3 runs to 13 residues. The V gene's germline CDR1 is MNHEY and CDR2 SVGAGI. The chain's CDR3 is CATTGQAHNEQFF. In nucleotides, the CDR3 is TGTGCCACCACGGGACAGGCCCACAATGAGCAGTTCTTC.

The rearrangement uses TRBV6-6 and TRBJ2-7, with TRBD2 as a possible D gene (7 bases). The CDR3 consists of 15 residues. Germline V CDR1 and CDR2: MNHNY, SVGAGI (reference sequence). Trimming stripped 6 bases from V and 0 bases from J, with 15 bases between. The CDR3 region is CASRPGRGASYEQYF. DNA for the CDR3: TGTGCCAGCAGACCCGGACGGGGGGCCTCCTACGAGCAGTACTTC.

The V call is TRBV5-6, the J call TRBJ2-7; D might be TRBD2 (5 bases). Germline loops: CDR1 SGHDT, CDR2 YYEEEE. The CDR3 runs 13 residues. The V end was cut by 2 bases, the J end by 6 bases, with 12 bases between. CDR3 amino acids: CASSFSIAGEQYF. The CDR3 DNA reads as TGTGCCAGCAGCTTTAGCATCGCGGGCGAGCAGTACTTC. The whole variable domain, filled in from reference TRBV5-6 and TRBJ2-7, reads DAGVTQSPTHLIKTRGQQVTLRCSPKSGHDTVSWYQQALGQGPQFIFQYYEEEERQRGNFPDRFSGHQFPNYSSELNVNALLLGDSALYLCASSFSIAGEQYFGPGTRLTVT.

J is TRBJ2-3 and V is TRBV2, with no clear D. The germline V and J ends were trimmed by 2 bases and 0 bases, with 9 bases remaining between them. CDR3 length: 15 residues. CDR1 is SNHLY and CDR2 is FYNNEI in the germline V gene. CDR3 bases: TGTGCCAGCAGTGAACACGGGTCAAGCACAGATACGCAGTATTTT. Its translation is CASSEHGSSTDTQYF.

V usage is TRBV29-1 and J usage is TRBJ2-1; D remains ambiguous. V was pared by 1 base and J by 8 bases, with 9 bases between. CDR3 length equals 12 residues. Germline V gene sequence: CDR1 SQVTM, CDR2 ANQGSEA. The CDR3 DNA reads as TGCAGCGTTGAAGTGGGAAGGCATGAGCAGTTCTTC. The encoded protein is CSVEVGRHEQFF.